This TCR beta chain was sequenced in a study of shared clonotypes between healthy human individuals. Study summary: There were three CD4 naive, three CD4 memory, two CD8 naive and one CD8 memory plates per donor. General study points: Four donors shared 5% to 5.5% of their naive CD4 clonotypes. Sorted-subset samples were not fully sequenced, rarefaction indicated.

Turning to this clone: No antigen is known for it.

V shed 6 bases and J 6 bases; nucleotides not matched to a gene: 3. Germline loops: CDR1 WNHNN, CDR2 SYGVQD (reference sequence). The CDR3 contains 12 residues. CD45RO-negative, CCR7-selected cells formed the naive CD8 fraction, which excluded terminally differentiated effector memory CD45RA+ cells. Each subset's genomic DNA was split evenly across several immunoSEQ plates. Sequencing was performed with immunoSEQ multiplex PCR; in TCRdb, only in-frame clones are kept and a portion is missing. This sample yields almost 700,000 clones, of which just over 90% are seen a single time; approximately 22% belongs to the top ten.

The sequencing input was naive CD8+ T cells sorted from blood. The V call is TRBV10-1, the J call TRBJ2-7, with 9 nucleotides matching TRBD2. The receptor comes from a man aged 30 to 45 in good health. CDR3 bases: TGCGCCAGCAGCTCGACTAGCGGCGAGCAGTACTTC. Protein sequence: CASSSTSGEQYF.